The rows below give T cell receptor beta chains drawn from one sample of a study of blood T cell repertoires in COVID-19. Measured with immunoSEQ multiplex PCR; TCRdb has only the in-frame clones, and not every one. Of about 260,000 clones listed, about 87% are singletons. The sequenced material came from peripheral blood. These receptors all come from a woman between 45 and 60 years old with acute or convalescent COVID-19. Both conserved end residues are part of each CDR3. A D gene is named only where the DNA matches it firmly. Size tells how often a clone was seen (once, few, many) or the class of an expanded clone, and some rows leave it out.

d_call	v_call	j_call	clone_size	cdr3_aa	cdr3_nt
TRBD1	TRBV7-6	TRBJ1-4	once	CASSPQTGENEKLFF	TGTGCCAGCAGCCCGCAGACAGGGGAGAATGAAAAACTGTTTTTT
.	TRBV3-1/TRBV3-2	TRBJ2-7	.	CASSQGSVGTYEQYF	TGTGCCAGCAGCCAAGGGAGCGTCGGGACCTACGAGCAGTACTTC
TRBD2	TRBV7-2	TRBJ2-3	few	CASSLTGLANGAQYF	TGTGCCAGCAGCTTGACGGGACTAGCGAATGGTGCGCAGTATTTT
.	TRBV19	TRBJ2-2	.	CASNIGTPNTGELFF	TGTGCCAGTAACATCGGGACACCGAACACCGGGGAGCTGTTTTTT
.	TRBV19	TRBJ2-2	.	CASSARQGLPGELFF	TGTGCCAGTAGTGCCCGACAGGGACTCCCCGGGGAGCTGTTTTTT
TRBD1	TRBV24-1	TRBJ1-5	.	CATSDRTGGNQPQHF	TGTGCCACCAGTGACCGGACAGGGGGCAATCAGCCCCAGCATTTT
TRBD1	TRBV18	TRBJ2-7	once	CASSPGTVYYF	TGTGCCAGCTCCCCCGGGACAGTTTATTACTTC
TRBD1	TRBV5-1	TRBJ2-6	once	CASSFRRDSSSGANVLTF	TGCGCCAGCAGCTTTCGCCGGGACAGCTCCTCTGGGGCCAACGTCCTGACTTTC
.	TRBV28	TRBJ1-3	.	CASSGSGVSGNTIYF	TGTGCCAGCAGTGGGTCAGGGGTCTCTGGAAACACCATATATTTT
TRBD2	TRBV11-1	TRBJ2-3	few	CASQSGGTDTQYF	TGTGCCAGCCAGAGCGGGGGCACAGATACGCAGTATTTT
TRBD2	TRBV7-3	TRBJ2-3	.	CARPSGRNQDTDTQYF	TGTGCCAGGCCTAGCGGGAGGAACCAGGACACAGATACGCAGTATTTT
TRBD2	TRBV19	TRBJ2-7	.	CASSISGSRIYEQYF	TGTGCCAGTAGTATAAGCGGGAGCCGGATCTACGAGCAGTACTTC
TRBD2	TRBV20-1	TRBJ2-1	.	CSASTGTSENNEQFF	TGCAGTGCTAGTACCGGGACTAGCGAGAACAATGAGCAGTTCTTC
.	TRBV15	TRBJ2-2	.	CATSRGKGGDWTGELFF	TGTGCCACCAGCAGGGGAAAAGGGGGAGACTGGACCGGGGAGCTGTTTTTT
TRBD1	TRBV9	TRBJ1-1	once	CASSSRQGLALEAFF	TGTGCCAGCAGCTCACGACAGGGACTGGCTCTCGAAGCTTTCTTT
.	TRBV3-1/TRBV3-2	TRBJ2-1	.	CASSQAFGSGYNEQFF	TGTGCCAGCAGCCAAGCATTCGGGAGTGGGTACAATGAGCAGTTCTTC
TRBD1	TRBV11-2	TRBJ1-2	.	CASSTGQGYFGYTF	TGTGCCAGCAGCACGGGACAGGGGTACTTTGGCTACACCTTC
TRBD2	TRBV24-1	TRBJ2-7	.	CATSDRLAGGYEQYF	TGTGCCACCAGTGACAGACTAGCGGGAGGCTACGAGCAGTACTTC
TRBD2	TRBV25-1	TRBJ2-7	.	CASSDSGSTHEQYF	TGTGCCAGCAGTGACAGCGGGAGTACCCACGAGCAGTACTTC
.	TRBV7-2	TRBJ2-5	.	CASGVYPAPGRETQYF	TGTGCCAGCGGAGTCTACCCCGCCCCAGGGAGGGAGACCCAGTACTTC
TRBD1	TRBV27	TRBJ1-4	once	CASSPTGSNEKLFF	TGTGCCAGCAGTCCGACAGGGTCTAATGAAAAACTGTTTTTT
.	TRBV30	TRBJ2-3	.	CAWSPGSDTQYF	TGTGCCTGGAGTCCCGGGTCCGATACGCAGTATTTT
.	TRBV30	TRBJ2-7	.	CAWSVSGEIYEQYF	TGTGCCTGGAGTGTTTCGGGAGAGATCTACGAGCAGTACTTC
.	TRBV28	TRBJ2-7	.	CASSRLALRQYF	TGTGCCAGCAGCAGACTGGCGTTGAGGCAGTACTTC
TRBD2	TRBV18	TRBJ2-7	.	CASSPPGTSGRGEQYF	TGTGCCAGCTCACCCCCCGGGACTAGCGGGAGAGGCGAGCAGTACTTC
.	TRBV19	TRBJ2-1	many	CASSITSGAYNEQFF	TGTGCCAGTAGTATAACTTCCGGGGCCTACAATGAGCAGTTCTTC
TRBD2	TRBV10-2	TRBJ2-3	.	CASSETRFQAGVSDTQYF	TGCGCCAGCAGTGAGACCCGATTTCAAGCGGGAGTTTCAGATACGCAGTATTTT
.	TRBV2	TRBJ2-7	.	CASSHSWKGEYEQYF	TGTGCCAGCAGCCATTCGTGGAAGGGGGAATACGAGCAGTACTTC
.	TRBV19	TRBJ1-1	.	CASSIDLRVLNTEAFF	TGTGCCAGTAGTATAGATTTACGGGTGTTGAACACTGAAGCTTTCTTT
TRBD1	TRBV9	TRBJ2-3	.	CASSVGTGGTDTQYF	TGTGCCAGCAGCGTAGGGACAGGGGGCACAGATACGCAGTATTTT
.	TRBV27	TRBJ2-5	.	CASSLMGARETQYF	TGTGCCAGCAGTTTAATGGGGGCGCGGGAGACCCAGTACTTC
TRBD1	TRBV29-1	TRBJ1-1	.	CSVRTGGTEAFF	TGCAGCGTGCGCACAGGGGGCACTGAAGCTTTCTTT
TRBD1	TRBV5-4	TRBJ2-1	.	CASRSGQGMGNEQFF	TGTGCCAGCAGATCGGGACAGGGTATGGGCAATGAGCAGTTCTTC
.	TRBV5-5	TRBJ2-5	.	CASSYPPAEETQYF	TGTGCCAGCAGCTACCCCCCCGCGGAAGAGACCCAGTACTTC
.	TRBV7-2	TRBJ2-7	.	CASSPDWSSYEQYF	TGTGCCAGCAGCCCCGACTGGAGCTCCTACGAGCAGTACTTC
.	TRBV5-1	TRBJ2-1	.	CASSYSRNEQFF	TGCGCCAGCAGCTATTCTAGAAATGAGCAGTTCTTC
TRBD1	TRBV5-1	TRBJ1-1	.	CASSADREIEAFF	TGCGCCAGCAGCGCGGACAGGGAGATTGAAGCTTTCTTT
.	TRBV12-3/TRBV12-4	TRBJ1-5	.	CASTEVGPQHF	TGTGCCAGCACTGAGGTTGGGCCCCAGCATTTT
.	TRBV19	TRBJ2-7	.	CASSTRSGVGSYEQYF	TGTGCCAGTAGTACCCGATCAGGGGTAGGCTCCTACGAGCAGTACTTC
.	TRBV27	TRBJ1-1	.	CASSLDYQNTEAFF	TGTGCCAGCAGTTTAGACTACCAGAACACTGAAGCTTTCTTT
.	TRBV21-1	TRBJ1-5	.	CASSKGRNWQPQHF	TGTGCCAGCAGCAAAGGGCGGAATTGGCAGCCCCAGCATTTT
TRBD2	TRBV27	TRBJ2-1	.	CASWASGTWVNEQFF	TGTGCCAGCTGGGCTAGCGGGACGTGGGTAAATGAGCAGTTCTTC
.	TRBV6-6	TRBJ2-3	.	CASSYSWGQVVDTQYF	TGTGCCAGCAGTTACTCATGGGGGCAGGTGGTAGATACGCAGTATTTT
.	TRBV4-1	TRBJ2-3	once	CASSQRERDTQYF	TGCGCCAGCAGCCAAAGGGAGCGAGATACGCAGTATTTT
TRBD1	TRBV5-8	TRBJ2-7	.	CASSLGQGEYEQYF	TGTGCCAGCAGCCTAGGACAGGGGGAGTACGAGCAGTACTTC
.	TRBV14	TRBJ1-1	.	CASSQNTEAFF	TGTGCCAGCAGTCAGAACACTGAAGCTTTCTTT
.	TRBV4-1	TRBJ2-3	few	CASSQEGTASGRGAADTQYF	TGCGCCAGCAGCCAAGAGGGGACAGCGAGCGGGAGAGGGGCGGCAGATACGCAGTATTTT
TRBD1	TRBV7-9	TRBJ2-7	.	CASSLMAGGEQYF	TGTGCCAGCAGCTTAATGGCAGGGGGCGAGCAGTACTTC
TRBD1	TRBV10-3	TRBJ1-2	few	CAISASAGTGDYGYTF	TGTGCCATCAGTGCCTCGGCCGGGACAGGGGACTATGGCTACACCTTC
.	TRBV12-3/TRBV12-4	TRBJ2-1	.	CASSLGDEQFF	TGTGCCAGCAGTTTAGGAGATGAGCAGTTCTTC
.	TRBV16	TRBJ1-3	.	CASSQSRTSSGNTIYF	TGTGCCAGCAGCCAATCAAGGACAAGCTCTGGAAACACCATATATTTT
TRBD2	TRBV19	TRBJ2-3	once	CASSITSGNTDTQYF	TGTGCCAGTAGTATAACTAGCGGGAATACAGATACGCAGTATTTT
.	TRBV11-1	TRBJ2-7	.	CASSFNSPYEQYF	TGTGCCAGCAGCTTCAACAGTCCCTACGAGCAGTACTTC
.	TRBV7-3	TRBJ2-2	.	CASSLQDRKNTGELFF	TGTGCCAGCAGCTTGCAAGACAGAAAGAACACCGGGGAGCTGTTTTTT
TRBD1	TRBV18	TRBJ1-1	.	CASSPQGADTEAFF	TGTGCCAGCTCACCACAGGGGGCGGACACTGAAGCTTTCTTT
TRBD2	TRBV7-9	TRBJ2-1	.	CASSGSGAGDINEQFF	TGTGCCAGCAGCGGTTCTGGAGCGGGAGACATCAATGAGCAGTTCTTC
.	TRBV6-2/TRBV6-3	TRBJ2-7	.	CASSWRSYEQYF	TGTGCCAGCAGCTGGAGGAGCTACGAGCAGTACTTC
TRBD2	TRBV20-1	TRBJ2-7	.	CSASNLAGAYEQYF	TGCAGTGCTAGTAATTTGGCGGGAGCCTACGAGCAGTACTTC
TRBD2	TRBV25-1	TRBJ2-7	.	CASRGGLADAYGGEQYF	TGTGCCAGCAGGGGAGGCCTAGCGGACGCATATGGGGGGGAGCAGTACTTC